This T cell receptor (beta chain) came from a study of T cell repertoires in cytomegalovirus infection. CDR3 length: 11 amino acids. V was clipped by 2 bases and J by 4 bases, with 3 bases between them. CDR1 is SGHDT and CDR2 is YYEEEE in the germline V gene. Overall study findings and caveats: Clonotype analysis showed dominance of the ex vivo response by HLA-C-restricted CMV-specific TCR beta clonotypes.

This clonotype was counted ten times or more. What it binds is unknown. From the reads, TCRdb called clonotypes with MiXCR, one entry per CDR3 protein. The table shows 50,000 or so distinct CDR3 sequences, with approximately 22% occurring only once. V is TRBV5-6 and J is TRBJ1-1; no firm D call. The TCR was taken from a human donor in good health (CMV status not recorded). Some clones in this sample may be carry-over from other donors' samples. The sequenced sample consisted of PBMCs, sequenced either directly or after in vitro stimulation (not recorded which). The CDR3 DNA is TGTGCCAGCAGCTTAGGCACTGAAGCTTTCTTT. Translated, it gives CASSLGTEAFF. Variable domain in full (rest from reference TRBV5-6 and TRBJ1-1): DAGVTQSPTHLIKTRGQQVTLRCSPKSGHDTVSWYQQALGQGPQFIFQYYEEEERQRGNFPDRFSGHQFPNYSSELNVNALLLGDSALYLCASSLGTEAFFGQGTRLTVV.